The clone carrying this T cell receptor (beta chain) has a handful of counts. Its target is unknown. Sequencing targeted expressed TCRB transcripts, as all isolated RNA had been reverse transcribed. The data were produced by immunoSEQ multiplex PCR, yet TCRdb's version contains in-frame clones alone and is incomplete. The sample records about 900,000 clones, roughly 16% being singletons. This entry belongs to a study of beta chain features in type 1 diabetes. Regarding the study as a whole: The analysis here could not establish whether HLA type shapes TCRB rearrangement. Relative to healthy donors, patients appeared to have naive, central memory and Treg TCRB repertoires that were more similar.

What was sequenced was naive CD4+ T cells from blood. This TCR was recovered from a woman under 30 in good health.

The CDR3 sequence is CASVFPNVVPGANVLTF. DNA for the CDR3: TGTGCCAGCGTCTTTCCCAATGTGGTACCTGGGGCCAACGTCCTGACTTTC. This chain uses TRBV2 with TRBJ2-6; D not resolved. This CDR3 region has 17 residues. Trimming removed 8 bases from V and 2 bases from J, with 19 bases in between. Looked up from germline, CDR1 is SNHLY and CDR2 is FYNNEI. Full variable domain (missing parts from reference TRBV2 and TRBJ2-6): EPEVTQTPSHQVTQMGQEVILRCVPISNHLYFYWYRQILGQKVEFLVSFYNNEISEKSEIFDDQFSVERPDGSNFTLKIRSTKLEDSAMYFCASVFPNVVPGANVLTFGAGSRLTVL.